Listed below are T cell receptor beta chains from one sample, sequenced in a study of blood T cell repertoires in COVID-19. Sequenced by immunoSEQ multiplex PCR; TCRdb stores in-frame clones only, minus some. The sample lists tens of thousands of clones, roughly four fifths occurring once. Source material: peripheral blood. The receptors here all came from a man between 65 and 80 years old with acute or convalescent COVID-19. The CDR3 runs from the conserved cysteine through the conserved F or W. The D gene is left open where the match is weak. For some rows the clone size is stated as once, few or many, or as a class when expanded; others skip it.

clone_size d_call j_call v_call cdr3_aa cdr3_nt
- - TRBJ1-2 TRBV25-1 CASSEFISDGYTF TGTGCCAGCAGTGAATTTATCTCGGATGGCTACACCTTC
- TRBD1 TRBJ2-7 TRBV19 CASSIGTGTYEQYF TGTGCCAGTAGTATAGGGACAGGGACGTACGAGCAGTACTTC
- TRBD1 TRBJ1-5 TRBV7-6 CASSRQGSNQPQHF TGTGCCAGCAGCCGACAGGGGAGCAATCAGCCCCAGCATTTT
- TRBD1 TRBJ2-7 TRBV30 CAWSADRGAYEQYF TGTGCCTGGAGTGCCGACAGGGGAGCCTACGAGCAGTACTTC
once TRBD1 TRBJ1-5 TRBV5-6 CASSFNRGTQPQHF TGTGCCAGCAGCTTCAACAGGGGAACTCAGCCCCAGCATTTT
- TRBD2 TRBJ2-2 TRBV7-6 CASSLAAGLAGGTGELFF TGTGCCAGCAGCTTAGCAGCGGGACTAGCGGGAGGCACCGGGGAGCTGTTTTTT
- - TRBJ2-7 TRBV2 CASTRDSDSSYEQYF TGTGCCAGCACTAGGGACTCTGATAGCTCCTACGAGCAGTACTTC
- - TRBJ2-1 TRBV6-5 CASSFGGAGLINEQFF TGTGCCAGCAGTTTCGGTGGAGCGGGTTTGATCAATGAGCAGTTCTTC
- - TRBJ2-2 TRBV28 CASSLLGTSNTGELFF TGTGCCAGCAGTTTACTGGGGACTTCGAACACCGGGGAGCTGTTTTTT
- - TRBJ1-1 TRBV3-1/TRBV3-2 CASSTRRSLNTEAFF TGTGCCAGCAGCACACGACGGAGTCTGAACACTGAAGCTTTCTTT
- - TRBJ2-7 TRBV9 CASSVGSQGYNEQYF TGTGCCAGCAGCGTAGGGAGCCAGGGGTACAACGAGCAGTACTTC
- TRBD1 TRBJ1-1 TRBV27 CASSFAGGRFTEAFF TGTGCCAGCAGTTTTGCAGGGGGCAGGTTCACTGAAGCTTTCTTT
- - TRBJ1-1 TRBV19 CASSPQVAVTEAFF TGTGCCAGTAGTCCCCAGGTGGCAGTAACTGAAGCTTTCTTT
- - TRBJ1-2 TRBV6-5 CASSDTGQANYGYTF TGTGCCAGCAGCGACACCGGACAAGCTAACTATGGCTACACCTTC
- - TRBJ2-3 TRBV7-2 CASSSTRTDTQYF TGTGCCAGCAGCTCGACTAGGACAGATACGCAGTATTTT
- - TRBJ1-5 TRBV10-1 CASSAYRNQPQHF TGCGCCAGCAGTGCGTACAGAAATCAGCCCCAGCATTTT
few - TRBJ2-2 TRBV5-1 CASSFKGESAGELFF TGCGCCAGCAGCTTCAAGGGGGAGTCCGCAGGGGAGCTGTTTTTT
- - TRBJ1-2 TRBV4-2 CASSQDYGRAFYGYTF TGTGCCAGCAGCCAAGATTATGGCAGGGCTTTCTATGGCTACACCTTC
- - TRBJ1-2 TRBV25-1 CASSELEGMKEGYTF TGTGCCAGCAGTGAATTGGAGGGGATGAAGGAAGGCTACACCTTC
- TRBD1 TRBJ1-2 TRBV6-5 CASSSPGQGNYGYTF TGTGCCAGCAGTTCCCCCGGACAGGGGAACTATGGCTACACCTTC
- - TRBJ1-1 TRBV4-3 CASSQEFRTLVNTEAFF TGCGCCAGCAGCCAAGAGTTTAGGACACTTGTGAACACTGAAGCTTTCTTT
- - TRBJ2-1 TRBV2 CASTLEEGLINEQFF TGTGCCAGCACCTTGGAGGAGGGCCTTATCAATGAGCAGTTCTTC
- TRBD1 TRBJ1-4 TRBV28 CASSLLSVTGTNEKLFF TGTGCCAGCAGTTTATTATCCGTGACAGGGACTAATGAAAAACTGTTTTTT
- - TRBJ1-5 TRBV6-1 CASSEPVRPQHF TGTGCCAGCAGTGAACCTGTCCGGCCCCAGCATTTT
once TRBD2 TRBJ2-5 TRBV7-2 CASSPRTSGRAKYF TGTGCCAGCAGCCCGCGGACTAGCGGGAGGGCCAAGTACTTC
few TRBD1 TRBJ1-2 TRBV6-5 CASSTTAGTALGYTF TGTGCCAGCAGTACAACCGCCGGGACAGCTCTTGGCTACACCTTC
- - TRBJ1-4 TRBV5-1 CASSRGPPAASEREKLFF TGCGCCAGCAGCCGGGGTCCCCCCGCCGCTTCCGAACGGGAAAAACTGTTTTTT
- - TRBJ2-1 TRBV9 CASSVEDGLSEQFF TGTGCCAGCAGCGTAGAAGACGGACTCTCGGAGCAGTTCTTC